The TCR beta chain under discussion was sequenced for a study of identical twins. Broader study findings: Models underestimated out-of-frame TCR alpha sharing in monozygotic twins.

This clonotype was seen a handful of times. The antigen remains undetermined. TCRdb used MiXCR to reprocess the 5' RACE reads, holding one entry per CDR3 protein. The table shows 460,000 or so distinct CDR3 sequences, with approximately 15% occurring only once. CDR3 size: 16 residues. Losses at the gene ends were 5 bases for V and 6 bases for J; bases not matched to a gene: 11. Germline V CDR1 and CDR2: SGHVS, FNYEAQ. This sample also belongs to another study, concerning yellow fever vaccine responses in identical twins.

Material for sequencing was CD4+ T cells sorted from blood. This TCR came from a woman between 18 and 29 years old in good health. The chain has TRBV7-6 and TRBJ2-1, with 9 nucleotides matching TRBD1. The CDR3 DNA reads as TGTGCCAGCAGCCCCGCTCCGGGACAGGGAATCAATGAGCAGTTCTTC. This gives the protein CASSPAPGQGINEQFF. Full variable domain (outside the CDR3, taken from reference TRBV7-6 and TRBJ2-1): GAGVSQSPRYKVTKRGQDVALRCDPISGHVSLYWYRQALGQGPEFLTYFNYEAQQDKSGLPNDRFSAERPEGSISTLTIQRTEQRDSAMYRCASSPAPGQGINEQFFGPGTRLTVL.